The rows below give T cell receptor beta chains drawn from one sample of a study of shared clonotypes between healthy human individuals. Generated by immunoSEQ multiplex PCR, the TCRdb table keeps only in-frame clones and is missing some. The sample lists over a million clones; approximately 80% were seen once. The specimen sequenced was memory CD4+ T cells from PBMCs. These receptors all come from a man younger than 35 in good health. Some clones in this sample may be carry-over from other donors' samples. Both conserved end residues are part of each CDR3. The order of the fields is CDR3 DNA, CDR3 protein, clone size, V gene, CDR3 length, J gene, D gene. D genes are given only for firm matches. Size values are once, few and many counts, or a class for expanded clones, and some rows have none.

DNA: TGTGCCAGCAGCTTAAAACTCTCGGGCTCTGGAAACACCATATATTTT; CDR3: CASSLKLSGSGNTIYF; size: .; V: TRBV7-9; length: 16; J: TRBJ1-3; D: .
DNA: TGTGCCAGCAGCCCAAGCCTGAAACCACAGGGAGGTGGCTACACCTTC; CDR3: CASSPSLKPQGGGYTF; size: .; V: TRBV11-2; length: 16; J: TRBJ1-2; D: .
DNA: TGTGCCAGCAGCGTAGTAGACTTCTCGAACACCGGGGAGCTGTTTTTT; CDR3: CASSVVDFSNTGELFF; size: .; V: TRBV9; length: 16; J: TRBJ2-2; D: .
DNA: TGTGCCAGCGGAAAAAACAGGGAGAAAACACAGCCCCAGCATTTT; CDR3: CASGKNREKTQPQHF; size: many; V: TRBV2; length: 15; J: TRBJ1-5; D: .
DNA: TGCGCCAGCAGCCAGAACACCGGGGAGCTGTTTTTT; CDR3: CASSQNTGELFF; size: .; V: TRBV5-1; length: 12; J: TRBJ2-2; D: .
DNA: TGTGCCAGCTCCCCAGGGATCAGGGGGACCTCAGGACAGCCCCAGCATTTT; CDR3: CASSPGIRGTSGQPQHF; size: .; V: TRBV18; length: 17; J: TRBJ1-5; D: TRBD1
DNA: TGCGCCAGCAGCTTGGGACTAGCGGGAGCTCAAGAGACCCAGTACTTC; CDR3: CASSLGLAGAQETQYF; size: once; V: TRBV5-1; length: 16; J: TRBJ2-5; D: TRBD2
DNA: TGTGCCAGCACCCCAGTTCTCGGCGGGAGATCCTACAATGAGCAGTTCTTC; CDR3: CASTPVLGGRSYNEQFF; size: .; V: TRBV2; length: 17; J: TRBJ2-1; D: TRBD2
DNA: TGCGCCTCTGGTCCGGGGAATCAAGAGACCCAGTACTTC; CDR3: CASGPGNQETQYF; size: few; V: TRBV5-1; length: 13; J: TRBJ2-5; D: .
DNA: TGTGCCAGCAGTCCCCCGGGACAGGGGACCTACGAGCAGTACTTC; CDR3: CASSPPGQGTYEQYF; size: few; V: TRBV28; length: 15; J: TRBJ2-7; D: TRBD1
DNA: TGTGCCTGGAGTGTACAGGGTGGCTCCTACGAGCAGTACTTC; CDR3: CAWSVQGGSYEQYF; size: once; V: TRBV30; length: 14; J: TRBJ2-7; D: .
DNA: TGTGCCAGCAGCTTCGGGGGTTGGAAGACCCAGTACTTC; CDR3: CASSFGGWKTQYF; size: .; V: TRBV7-9; length: 13; J: TRBJ2-5; D: .
DNA: TGTGCCAGCAGTTACTCGGGACTAGCGGGCGAGCAGTACTTC; CDR3: CASSYSGLAGEQYF; size: .; V: TRBV28; length: 14; J: TRBJ2-7; D: TRBD2
DNA: TGTGCCAGCAGCCAGGAAACAGGGGGTCGTGAGCAGTTCTTC; CDR3: CASSQETGGREQFF; size: .; V: TRBV5-4; length: 14; J: TRBJ2-1; D: TRBD1
DNA: TGTGCCAGCAGCGCTCCTAGCACAGATACGCAGTATTTT; CDR3: CASSAPSTDTQYF; size: .; V: TRBV7-2; length: 13; J: TRBJ2-3; D: .
DNA: TGTGCCAGCAGGGACAGTAGAAGAACTGAAGCTTTCTTT; CDR3: CASRDSRRTEAFF; size: .; V: TRBV6-1; length: 13; J: TRBJ1-1; D: .
DNA: TGTGCCAGCAGTTTACGACTAGCGGGAGATACGCAGTATTTT; CDR3: CASSLRLAGDTQYF; size: .; V: TRBV28; length: 14; J: TRBJ2-3; D: TRBD2
DNA: TGTGCCAGCAGGGCGGGACAGGGTCAAAACATTCAGTACTTC; CDR3: CASRAGQGQNIQYF; size: .; V: TRBV2; length: 14; J: TRBJ2-4; D: TRBD1
DNA: TGTGCCAGCAGCCTTCAGACCAGGGGTTCACCCCTCCACTTT; CDR3: CASSLQTRGSPLHF; size: once; V: TRBV28; length: 14; J: TRBJ1-6; D: .
DNA: TGTGCCAGCAGAGGACAGGGGGCCGGTCAGCCCCAGCATTTT; CDR3: CASRGQGAGQPQHF; size: .; V: TRBV6-5; length: 14; J: TRBJ1-5; D: TRBD1
DNA: TGTGCCAGCATACAGAACACTGAAGCTTTCTTT; CDR3: CASIQNTEAFF; size: .; V: TRBV25-1; length: 11; J: TRBJ1-1; D: .
DNA: TGTGCCAGCAGCCAGGGACTAGCGGGGGGTAGCACAGATACGCAGTATTTT; CDR3: CASSQGLAGGSTDTQYF; size: .; V: TRBV13; length: 17; J: TRBJ2-3; D: TRBD2
DNA: TGTGCCAGTTCAACAGGAAACACTGAAGCTTTCTTT; CDR3: CASSTGNTEAFF; size: .; V: TRBV19; length: 12; J: TRBJ1-1; D: .
DNA: TGTGCCAGCAGCGTAGATCTGAGTCCGAACACCGGGGAGCTGTTTTTT; CDR3: CASSVDLSPNTGELFF; size: .; V: TRBV9; length: 16; J: TRBJ2-2; D: .
DNA: TGCGCCAGCAGCTTGGGCGGGGCCCCTGAAAAACTGTTTTTT; CDR3: CASSLGGAPEKLFF; size: .; V: TRBV5-1; length: 14; J: TRBJ1-4; D: .
DNA: TGTGCCAGCAGTTTAACTAGCGGGAGGCCAGATACGCAGTATTTT; CDR3: CASSLTSGRPDTQYF; size: .; V: TRBV27; length: 15; J: TRBJ2-3; D: TRBD2
DNA: TGTGCCTGGAGTGTACAACGGCAGGATACGCAGTATTTT; CDR3: CAWSVQRQDTQYF; size: .; V: TRBV30; length: 13; J: TRBJ2-3; D: .
DNA: TGTGCCAGCAGCTTAGCGCAACTAGCGGGAGGCCTAGAGCAGTTCTTC; CDR3: CASSLAQLAGGLEQFF; size: .; V: TRBV7-9; length: 16; J: TRBJ2-1; D: TRBD2
DNA: TGTGCCTGGAGTCTCGGTCTCAGCGGTGAAAAACTGTTTTTT; CDR3: CAWSLGLSGEKLFF; size: .; V: TRBV30; length: 14; J: TRBJ1-4; D: .
DNA: TGTGCCAGCAAATTGACTGCCTTCAATGAGCAGTTCTTC; CDR3: CASKLTAFNEQFF; size: .; V: TRBV6-1; length: 13; J: TRBJ2-1; D: .
DNA: TGTGCCAGCAGCAAAGTGGTGGGACACCTGAACACTGAAGCTTTCTTT; CDR3: CASSKVVGHLNTEAFF; size: .; V: TRBV21-1; length: 16; J: TRBJ1-1; D: .
DNA: TGTGCCAGTAGTATAAACCCCACAAGCGGGAGCGGAGGAGAGACCCAGTACTTC; CDR3: CASSINPTSGSGGETQYF; size: .; V: TRBV19; length: 18; J: TRBJ2-5; D: TRBD2
DNA: TGTGCCAGCTCACCGGCCACAGCGAGCTCTGGAAACACCATATATTTT; CDR3: CASSPATASSGNTIYF; size: .; V: TRBV18; length: 16; J: TRBJ1-3; D: .
DNA: TGTGCCAGCAGCTTAGGCGGGGGAAACACCATATATTTT; CDR3: CASSLGGGNTIYF; size: few; V: TRBV7-8; length: 13; J: TRBJ1-3; D: .
DNA: TGCGCCAGCAGCTCGGGGCCTAATGAAAAACTGTTTTTT; CDR3: CASSSGPNEKLFF; size: .; V: TRBV5-1; length: 13; J: TRBJ1-4; D: .
DNA: TGTGCCAGCTCACCGGCAGGGCAAGAGACCCAGTACTTC; CDR3: CASSPAGQETQYF; size: .; V: TRBV18; length: 13; J: TRBJ2-5; D: .
DNA: TGTGCCACCAGCAGAGATTGGACCCGCGGGGCTAGCGGTAGCACAGATACGCAGTATTTT; CDR3: CATSRDWTRGASGSTDTQYF; size: .; V: TRBV15; length: 20; J: TRBJ2-3; D: TRBD2
DNA: TGTGCCAGCGGCAAAAGTTCTTCCTCCTACAATGAGCAGTTCTTC; CDR3: CASGKSSSSYNEQFF; size: .; V: TRBV6-6; length: 15; J: TRBJ2-1; D: .
DNA: TGTGCCAGCTCGAAATCGGGAGGAAGGACAGATACGCAGTATTTT; CDR3: CASSKSGGRTDTQYF; size: .; V: TRBV18; length: 15; J: TRBJ2-3; D: TRBD2
DNA: TGCGCCAGCAGGGATGACTCTGGGGCCAACGTCCTGACTTTC; CDR3: CASRDDSGANVLTF; size: .; V: TRBV5-1; length: 14; J: TRBJ2-6; D: .
DNA: TGTGCCAGCAGCGAAGCCGGTGGCCTTAGCACAGATACGCAGTATTTT; CDR3: CASSEAGGLSTDTQYF; size: .; V: TRBV9; length: 16; J: TRBJ2-3; D: .
DNA: TGTGCCAGCAGCCTGGACAGGACGAACACCGGGGAGCTGTTTTTT; CDR3: CASSLDRTNTGELFF; size: .; V: TRBV7-3; length: 15; J: TRBJ2-2; D: TRBD1
DNA: TGTGCCAGCTTAGGGGGGCTGGGGGTTGAAGCTTTCTTT; CDR3: CASLGGLGVEAFF; size: few; V: TRBV28; length: 13; J: TRBJ1-1; D: .
DNA: TGTGCCAGCTTAGGGTGGGGAGCCAACATCGGAAACACCATATATTTT; CDR3: CASLGWGANIGNTIYF; size: .; V: TRBV28; length: 16; J: TRBJ1-3; D: .
DNA: TGTGCCAGCAGCCAAGGACGGCACAACCAAGAGACCCAGTACTTC; CDR3: CASSQGRHNQETQYF; size: .; V: TRBV14; length: 15; J: TRBJ2-5; D: .
DNA: TGTGCCAGCAGGCCTACTCTTCCGAGAACTGAAGCTTTCTTT; CDR3: CASRPTLPRTEAFF; size: .; V: TRBV2; length: 14; J: TRBJ1-1; D: .
DNA: TGTGCCAGCAGCTTCCATAGGGTAGGGTTATATTCCTACGAGCAGTACTTC; CDR3: CASSFHRVGLYSYEQYF; size: once; V: TRBV11-2; length: 17; J: TRBJ2-7; D: .
DNA: TGTGCCAGCAGCTTAGATGGCAGGGCGACCGAGCAGTACTTC; CDR3: CASSLDGRATEQYF; size: few; V: TRBV11-2; length: 14; J: TRBJ2-7; D: .
DNA: TGTGCCAGCAGCCCACGGACTAGCGGAGATACGCAGTATTTT; CDR3: CASSPRTSGDTQYF; size: few; V: TRBV7-8; length: 14; J: TRBJ2-3; D: TRBD2
DNA: TGCAGCGTTGAAGGGACTAGCGGGAGGGCCTTAGGCACAGATACGCAGTATTTT; CDR3: CSVEGTSGRALGTDTQYF; size: .; V: TRBV29-1; length: 18; J: TRBJ2-3; D: TRBD2
DNA: TGTGCCAGCAGTAAAAGACAGGTTGCGAACACCGGGGAGCTGTTTTTT; CDR3: CASSKRQVANTGELFF; size: once; V: TRBV6-6; length: 16; J: TRBJ2-2; D: .
DNA: TGTGCCACGCAACGACTAGCGGGAGACTACGAGCAGTACTTC; CDR3: CATQRLAGDYEQYF; size: .; V: TRBV27; length: 14; J: TRBJ2-7; D: TRBD2
DNA: TGTGCCAGCAGCTTAGACGGGACCTACGAGCAGTACTTC; CDR3: CASSLDGTYEQYF; size: once; V: TRBV7-2; length: 13; J: TRBJ2-7; D: .
DNA: TGTGCCAGTAGTATAAGGAGGATCGGGTCGGCCGATGAGCAGTTCTTC; CDR3: CASSIRRIGSADEQFF; size: .; V: TRBV19; length: 16; J: TRBJ2-1; D: .
DNA: TGTGCCAGCAACAGCGGTTCGGGGGCGACTATGGACATTCAGTACTTC; CDR3: CASNSGSGATMDIQYF; size: .; V: TRBV28; length: 16; J: TRBJ2-4; D: .